Following are 24 T cell receptor beta chains from one sample sequenced in a study of cytomegalovirus exposure and HLA in healthy donors. The table came from immunoSEQ multiplex PCR; TCRdb's copy has only in-frame clones and leaves some out. Of about 79,000 clones listed, under 95% were seen once; the top ten hold about 3.6%. Input material: PBMCs. Receptors were obtained from a woman aged 25-40 years in good health and CMV-seronegative.

The J gene is TRBJ1-2, the V gene TRBV30, with TRBD1 matching over 9 bases. This CDR3 comprises 13 residues. CDR1 and CDR2 from the germline V gene are GTSNPN and SVGIG (reference sequence). V lost 3 bases and J lost 11; bases outside the gene matches: 10. The CDR3 sequence: CAWSRTTGGRYTF. The CDR3 DNA sequence: TGTGCCTGGAGCCGCACGACAGGGGGTAGATACACCTTC.

The chain joins TRBV11-1 to TRBJ2-2; possible D gene TRBD2, 5 bases. Germline-derived CDR1 and CDR2 are SGHAT and FQDESV (reference sequence). Trimming took off 4 bases at V and 1 base at J, with 13 bases between the two ends. This CDR3 has 16 residues. CDR3 nucleotides: TGTGCCAGCAGCTCGAGGGTGGCGGGGAACACCGGGGAGCTGTTTTTT. Amino acid sequence: CASSSRVAGNTGELFF.

The genes are TRBV28 and TRBJ2-2; D uncertain. Germline CDR1 reads MDHEN; CDR2 reads SYDVKM. CDR3 length equals 12 residues. The V end was cut by 3 bases, the J end by 5 bases, with 4 bases between. CDR3 coding DNA: TGTGCCAGCAGTTTGCAGACCGGGGAGCTGTTTTTT. This translates into CASSLQTGELFF.

This chain joins TRBV7-8 and TRBJ2-1, with 14 bases lining up with TRBD2. From germline, CDR1 is SGHVS and CDR2 FQNEAQ. The CDR3 has 19 residues. V lost 5 bases, J lost 2 bases, and 11 bases stayed unmatched. CDR3 in DNA: TGTGCCAGCAGCGGAAAGGGACTAGCGGGGGCGAATACCTACAATGAGCAGTTCTTC. Amino acid sequence: CASSGKGLAGANTYNEQFF. Variable domain in full (rest from reference TRBV7-8 and TRBJ2-1): GAGVSQSPRYKVAKRGQDVALRCDPISGHVSLFWYQQALGQGPEFLTYFQNEAQLDKSGLPSDRFFAERPEGSVSTLKIQRTQQEDSAVYLCASSGKGLAGANTYNEQFFGPGTRLTVL.

The rearrangement joins TRBV9 to TRBJ2-5; 8 bases map to TRBD1. This CDR3 is built from 15 residues. The V gene end was trimmed by 2 bases and the J gene end by 4 bases; junction bases not matched to a gene: 7. Looked up from germline, CDR1 is SGDLS and CDR2 is YYNGEE. The CDR3 nucleotides are TGTGCCAGCAGCGTGACGCAGGGGGCGGGAGAGACCCAGTACTTC. As protein: CASSVTQGAGETQYF.

This clone was detected only once. The same CDR3 arises from other DNA sequences in this sample as well. V gene TRBV19 combines with J gene TRBJ2-3; 10 bases match TRBD2. V shed 4 bases, J shed 0 bases, and the junction held 1 base outside the gene matches. The CDR3 extends over 15 amino acids. Germline CDR1 LNHDA, CDR2 SQIVND (reference sequence). CDR3 sequence: CASSTTSGSTDTQYF. DNA of the CDR3: TGTGCCAGTAGTACGACTAGCGGGAGCACAGATACGCAGTATTTT.

As concerns this clone: An end of the junction differs from the germline gene, which may be a read error. The rearrangement uses TRBV2 and TRBJ2-3, with D uncertain. Germline assignment: CDR1 SNHLY and CDR2 FYNNEI. The length of the CDR3 is 12 residues. CDR3 nucleotide sequence: TGTGCCGGCAGCCCGAGCGTTGGTACGCAGTATTTT. This sequence encodes CAGSPSVGTQYF. Filled out from reference TRBV2 and TRBJ2-3, the complete variable domain reads EPEVTQTPSHQVTQMGQEVILRCVPISNHLYFYWYRQILGQKVEFLVSFYNNEISEKSEIFDDQFSVERPDGSNFTLKIRSTKLEDSAMYFCAGSPSVGTQYFGPGTRLTVL.

The gene calls are TRBV7-2 and TRBJ2-7, with 8 bases lining up with TRBD2. Germline CDR1 and CDR2: SGHTA and FQGNSA. This CDR3 spans 15 amino acids. J gave up 2 bases and V 5 bases, and 8 bases lay outside the gene matches. Written as DNA, the CDR3 is TGTGCCAGCAGCCAAAGCGGGAGAGGGGCCTACGAGCAGTACTTC. Translating gives CASSQSGRGAYEQYF.

This clone was seen once. The rearrangement links TRBV11-3 to TRBJ2-7, with D tentatively TRBD1 (5 bases). V lost 2 bases to trimming and J lost 0 bases, with 8 bases between them. Germline V gene data show CDR1 as SGHNT and CDR2 as YENEEA. CDR3 size: 14 residues. The DNA for the CDR3 is TGTGCCAGCAGCTTAAACAGGTTCTCCTACGAGCAGTACTTC. Translation gives CASSLNRFSYEQYF.

CDR3 protein: CASSGGTQGGWSYNEQFF. Written as DNA, the CDR3 is TGTGCCAGCAGCGGGGGAACCCAGGGAGGCTGGTCCTACAATGAGCAGTTCTTC. The chain is built from TRBV9 and TRBJ2-1, with a tentative D call TRBD2 (6 bases). Germline V gives CDR1 SGDLS, CDR2 YYNGEE. V gave up 3 bases and J gave up 1 base, with 20 bases separating them. The CDR3 is 18 residues long.

The chain is built from TRBV15 and TRBJ2-5; TRBD2 matches 12 bases. With 4 bases clipped from V and 6 bases from J, the junction kept 9 bases outside the gene matches. The germline CDR1 and CDR2 sequences are LNHNV and YYDKDF (reference sequence). The CDR3 contains 16 residues. The chain's CDR3 is CATSTPSGGATKTQYF. The CDR3 nucleotides are TGTGCCACCAGCACCCCTAGCGGGGGGGCCACTAAGACCCAGTACTTC.

The chain combines TRBV2 with TRBJ1-1; no definite D call. The germline V gene has CDR1 SNHLY and CDR2 FYNNEI. Trimming stripped 8 bases from V and 4 bases from J, with 17 bases between. The CDR3 runs to 14 residues. Here the CDR3 DNA reads TGTGCCAGCCGTTTCAACGGTGGGAGCACTGAAGCTTTCTTT. Protein: CASRFNGGSTEAFF. The full variable domain, rest sourced from reference TRBV2 and TRBJ1-1, is EPEVTQTPSHQVTQMGQEVILRCVPISNHLYFYWYRQILGQKVEFLVSFYNNEISEKSEIFDDQFSVERPDGSNFTLKIRSTKLEDSAMYFCASRFNGGSTEAFFGQGTRLTVV.

The chain is built from TRBV28 and TRBJ1-6; a weak D match, TRBD1 (5 bases). The V gene's germline CDR1 is MDHEN and CDR2 SYDVKM. The length of the CDR3 is 15 residues. Trimming took 3 bases from V and 9 from J, leaving 15 bases between them. The CDR3 DNA reads as TGTGCCAGCAGTTTCCCAGGGCTAGTGGGTTCACCCCTCCACTTT. Protein sequence: CASSFPGLVGSPLHF.

The chain joins TRBV5-1 to TRBJ2-3; 11 bases align to TRBD2. Germline V gene data show CDR1 as SGHRS and CDR2 as YFSETQ. Losses at the gene ends were 4 bases for V and 2 bases for J; bases not matched to a gene: 9. The CDR3 is 17 residues long. CDR3 protein: CASSLKTSGVPTDTQYF. In DNA form, the CDR3 reads TGCGCCAGCAGCCTGAAGACTAGCGGGGTACCCACAGATACGCAGTATTTT.

The chain carries TRBV4-2 and TRBJ2-4; 10 bases line up with TRBD2. Per the germline V gene, CDR1 is LGHNA and CDR2 is YNFKEQ. This CDR3 has 15 amino acids. V trimming: 0 bases; J trimming: 6 bases; junction bases outside the gene matches: 2. CDR3 region: CASSQELAGPNIQYF. The CDR3 coding sequence is TGTGCCAGCAGCCAAGAACTAGCGGGACCAAACATTCAGTACTTC.

V is TRBV9 and J is TRBJ2-3, with 8 bases aligning to TRBD2. This CDR3 comprises 15 residues. Germline CDR1 is SGDLS and CDR2 is YYNGEE. Trimming at V came to 3 bases and at J to 2 bases, leaving 5 bases not matched to a gene. The CDR3 loop reads CASSGLAGTTDTQYF. In DNA form, the CDR3 reads TGTGCCAGCAGCGGATTAGCGGGGACCACAGATACGCAGTATTTT.

The chain joins TRBV19 to TRBJ1-4; TRBD1 aligns across 8 bases. CDR3 length equals 18 residues. With V trimmed by 0 bases and J by 7 bases, 13 bases remained unmatched. Germline V CDR1 and CDR2: LNHDA, SQIVND (reference sequence). The CDR3: CASSIDRTGGRRSEKLFF. The CDR3, as DNA: TGTGCCAGTAGTATAGATCGAACAGGGGGACGACGCAGTGAAAAACTGTTTTTT.

To note about this clone: Other DNA sequences in the same sample also yield this CDR3. This chain uses TRBV9 with TRBJ2-1, with a tentative D call TRBD2 (6 bases). The V end was cut by 0 bases, the J end by 4 bases, with 8 bases between. CDR3 length: 14 residues. Germline loops: CDR1 SGDLS, CDR2 YYNGEE. The CDR3 spells CASSVGGTYNEQFF. For the CDR3, the DNA is TGTGCCAGCAGCGTAGGCGGGACTTACAATGAGCAGTTCTTC.

The rearrangement uses TRBV6-5 and TRBJ2-7; D remains ambiguous. Per germline, CDR1 MNHEY and CDR2 SVGAGI. The CDR3 sequence is 14 residues long. Trimming removed 2 bases from V and 3 bases from J, with 11 bases in between. The CDR3 DNA reads as TGTGCCAGCAGTTACCGGTATAAAAGCTACGAGCAGTACTTC. As protein: CASSYRYKSYEQYF.

The J gene is TRBJ2-1, the V gene TRBV12-5; 9 bases agree with TRBD2. Trimming removed 0 bases from V and 0 bases from J; junction bases left unmatched: 6. CDR1 is LGHNT, CDR2 FRNRAP, per germline. The CDR3 is 18 amino acids. CDR3 amino acids: CASGLVLREGPSYNEQFF. In nucleotides, the CDR3 is TGTGCTAGTGGTTTGGTATTGCGGGAGGGCCCCTCCTACAATGAGCAGTTCTTC.

This clone was detected only once. The chain links TRBV28 to TRBJ2-7, with 8 nucleotides matching TRBD1. The CDR3 sequence is 14 residues long. V was clipped by 6 bases and J by 3 bases; unmatched bases: 7. Germline V gene lookup returns CDR1 MDHEN and CDR2 SYDVKM. This CDR3 is CASSATGVDYEQYF. For the CDR3, the DNA is TGTGCCAGCAGCGCGACAGGGGTGGACTACGAGCAGTACTTC.

This clone was counted once. The chain links TRBV27 to TRBJ2-7, with D possibly TRBD2 on 5 matching bases. Germline loops: CDR1 MNHEY, CDR2 SMNVEV (reference sequence). Trimming shortened V by 6 bases and J by 4 bases, and 13 bases separated the two germline ends. The CDR3 is 13 amino acids. CDR3 protein: CASSPRERYEQYF. DNA for the CDR3: TGTGCCAGCAGCCCCCGGGAAAGATACGAGCAGTACTTC.

The genes are TRBV18 and TRBJ1-2; a weak D match, TRBD1 (6 bases). The CDR3 runs to 13 residues. Germline CDR1 reads KGHSH; CDR2 reads LQKENI. V shed 3 bases and J shed 8 bases, with 13 bases lying between them. The CDR3 DNA follows: TGTGCCAGCTCACCTGGGCAGACAGGCGGCTACACCTTC. Residues: CASSPGQTGGYTF.

The chain couples TRBV5-1 to TRBJ2-7; 9 positions match TRBD1. Germline CDR1 and CDR2: SGHRS and YFSETQ. The length of the CDR3 is 16 residues. Trimming removed 4 bases from V and 4 bases from J; junction bases left unmatched: 12. CDR3 nucleotide sequence: TGCGCCAGCAGCCCCCGGCCGGGACAGGGTTATTACGAGCAGTACTTC. This sequence encodes CASSPRPGQGYYEQYF. The complete variable domain, with remaining parts taken from reference TRBV5-1 and TRBJ2-7, reads KAGVTQTPRYLIKTRGQQVTLSCSPISGHRSVSWYQQTPGQGLQFLFEYFSETQRNKGNFPGRFSGRQFSNSRSEMNVSTLELGDSALYLCASSPRPGQGYYEQYFGPGTRLTVT.